Shown below are 3 T cell receptor beta chains from a single sample sequenced in a study of T cell responses to AZD1222 COVID-19 vaccine (dated by TCRdb to the early 2020s). Read against the paper, the sample's time point label means: baseline before first vaccination. The library was prepared using the immunoSEQ multiplex PCR assay. Drawn from immuneACCESS, this table holds only the in-frame rearrangements with V and J called that TCRdb kept. Clones are partly lost; checked studies trace under half to an unresolved V gene and leave the rest unexplained. The sample table shows about 110,000 clones, and over 75% are seen once. The ten top clones hold about 4.6% of the sample. Sequencing used peripheral blood, obtained on day 0 of AZD1222 vaccination. The receptors were sampled from an adult in good health.

The chain joins TRBV5-8 to TRBJ2-7; 7 bases map to TRBD1. This CDR3 has 13 residues. Germline lookup yields CDR1 SGHTS and CDR2 YDEGEE. The V segment lost 4 bases and the J segment 2 bases; nucleotides outside the gene matches: 3. CDR3 DNA: TGTGCCAGCAGCGTCGGACAGGCCTACGAGCAGTACTTC. As protein: CASSVGQAYEQYF. Full variable domain (rest looked up from reference TRBV5-8 and TRBJ2-7): EAGVTQSPTHLIKTRGQQATLRCSPISGHTSVYWYQQALGLGLQFLLWYDEGEERNRGNFPPRFSGRQFPNYSSELNVNALELEDSALYLCASSVGQAYEQYFGPGTRLTVT.

The chain couples TRBV14 to TRBJ1-1, with D uncertain. Germline assignment: CDR1 SGHDN and CDR2 FVKESK. Trimming pared 7 bases from V and 3 bases from J, leaving 15 bases between. This CDR3 is 14 amino acids long. The CDR3 DNA reads TGTGCCAGCACCCCCGCCCCTTCGCACACTGAAGCTTTCTTT. As protein: CASTPAPSHTEAFF. The full variable domain, in which reference TRBV14 and TRBJ1-1 provide the parts outside the CDR3, is EAGVTQFPSHSVIEKGQTVTLRCDPISGHDNLYWYRRVMGKEIKFLLHFVKESKQDESGMPNNRFLAERTGGTYSTLKVQPAELEDSGVYFCASTPAPSHTEAFFGQGTRLTVV.

The chain joins TRBV3-1 (or the pseudogene TRBV3-2) to TRBJ1-6; the D gene is possibly TRBD1 (6 bases). The CDR3 runs to 15 residues. The germline V gene encodes CDR1 LGHDT and CDR2 YNNKEL (reference sequence). Trimming pared 1 base from V and 9 bases from J, leaving 13 bases between. The DNA for the CDR3 is TGTGCCAGCAGCCAAGCCGATTTGACAGGTTCACCCCTCCACTTT. Its translation is CASSQADLTGSPLHF.